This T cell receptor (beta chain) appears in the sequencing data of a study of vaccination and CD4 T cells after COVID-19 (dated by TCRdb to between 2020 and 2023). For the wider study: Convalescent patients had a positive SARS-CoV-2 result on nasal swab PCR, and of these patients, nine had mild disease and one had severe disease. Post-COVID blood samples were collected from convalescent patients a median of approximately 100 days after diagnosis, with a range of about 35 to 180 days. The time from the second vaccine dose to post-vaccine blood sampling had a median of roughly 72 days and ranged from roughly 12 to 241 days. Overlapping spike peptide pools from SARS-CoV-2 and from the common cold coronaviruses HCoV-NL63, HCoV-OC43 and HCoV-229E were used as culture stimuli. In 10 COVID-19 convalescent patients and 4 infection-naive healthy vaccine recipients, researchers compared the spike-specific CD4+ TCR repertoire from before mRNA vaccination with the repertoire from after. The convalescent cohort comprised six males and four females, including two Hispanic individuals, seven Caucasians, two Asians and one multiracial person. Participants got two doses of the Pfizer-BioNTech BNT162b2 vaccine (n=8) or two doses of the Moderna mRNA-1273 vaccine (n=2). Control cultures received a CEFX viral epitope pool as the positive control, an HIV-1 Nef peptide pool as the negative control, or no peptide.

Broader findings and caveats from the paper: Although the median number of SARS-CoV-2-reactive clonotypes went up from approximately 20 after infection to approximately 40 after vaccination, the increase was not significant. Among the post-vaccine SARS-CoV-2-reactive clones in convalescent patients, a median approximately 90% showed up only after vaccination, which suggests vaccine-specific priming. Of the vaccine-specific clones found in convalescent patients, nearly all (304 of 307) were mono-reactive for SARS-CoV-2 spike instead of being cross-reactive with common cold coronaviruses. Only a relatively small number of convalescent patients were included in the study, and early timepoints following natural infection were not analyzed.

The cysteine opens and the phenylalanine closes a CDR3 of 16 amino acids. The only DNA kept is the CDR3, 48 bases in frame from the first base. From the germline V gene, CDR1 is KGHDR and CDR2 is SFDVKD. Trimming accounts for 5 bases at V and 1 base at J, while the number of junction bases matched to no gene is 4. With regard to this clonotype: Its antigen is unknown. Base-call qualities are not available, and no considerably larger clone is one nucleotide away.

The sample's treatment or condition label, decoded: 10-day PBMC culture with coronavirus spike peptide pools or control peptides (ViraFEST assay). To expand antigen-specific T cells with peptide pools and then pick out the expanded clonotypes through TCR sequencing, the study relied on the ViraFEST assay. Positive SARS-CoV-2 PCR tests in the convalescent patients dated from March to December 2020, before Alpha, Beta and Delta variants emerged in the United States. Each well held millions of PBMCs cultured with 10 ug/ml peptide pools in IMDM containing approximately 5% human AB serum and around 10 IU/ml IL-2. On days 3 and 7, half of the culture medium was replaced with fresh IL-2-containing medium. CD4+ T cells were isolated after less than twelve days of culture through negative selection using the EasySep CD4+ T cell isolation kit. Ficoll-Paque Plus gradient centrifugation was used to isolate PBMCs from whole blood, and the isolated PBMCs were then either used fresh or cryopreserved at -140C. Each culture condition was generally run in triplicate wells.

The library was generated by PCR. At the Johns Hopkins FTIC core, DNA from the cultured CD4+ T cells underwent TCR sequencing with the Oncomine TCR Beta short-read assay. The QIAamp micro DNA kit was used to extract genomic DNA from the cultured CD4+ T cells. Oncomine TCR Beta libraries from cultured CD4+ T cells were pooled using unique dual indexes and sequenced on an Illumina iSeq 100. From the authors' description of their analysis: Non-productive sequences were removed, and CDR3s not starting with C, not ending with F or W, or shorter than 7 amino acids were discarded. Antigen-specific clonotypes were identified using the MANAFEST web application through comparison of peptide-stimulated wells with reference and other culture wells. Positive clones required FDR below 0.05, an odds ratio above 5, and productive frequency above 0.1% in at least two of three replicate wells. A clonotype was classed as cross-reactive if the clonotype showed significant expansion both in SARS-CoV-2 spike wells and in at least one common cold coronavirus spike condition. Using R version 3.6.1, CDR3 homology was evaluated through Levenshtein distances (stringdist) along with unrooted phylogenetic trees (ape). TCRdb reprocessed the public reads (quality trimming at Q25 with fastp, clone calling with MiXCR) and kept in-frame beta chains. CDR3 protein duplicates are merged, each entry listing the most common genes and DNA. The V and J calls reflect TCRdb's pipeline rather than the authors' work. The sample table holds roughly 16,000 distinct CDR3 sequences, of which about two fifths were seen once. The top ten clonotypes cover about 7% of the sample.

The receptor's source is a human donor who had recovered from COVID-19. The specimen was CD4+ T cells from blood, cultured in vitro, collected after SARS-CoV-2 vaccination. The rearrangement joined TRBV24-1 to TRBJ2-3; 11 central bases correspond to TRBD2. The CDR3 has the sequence CATSASGRRRTDTQYF. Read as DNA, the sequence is TGTGCCACCAGTGCTAGCGGGAGGCGACGCACAGATACGCAGTATTTT.